The 5 T cell receptor beta chains presented below share a single source sample, sequenced in a study of blood T cell repertoires in COVID-19 (dated by TCRdb to 2020 to 2021). Library creation used the immunoSEQ multiplex PCR assay. TCRdb's version of the immuneACCESS table is confined to in-frame rearrangements and falls short of the full clone set. An unresolved V gene accounts for under half of the shortfall where checked; the remainder is of unknown origin. The sample table lists some 140,000 clones, roughly 85% of them with a count of one. Roughly 3.5% of the sample is held by the ten biggest clonotypes. Input material: peripheral blood. The receptors come from a man aged 55 to 70 with acute or convalescent COVID-19.

The chain has TRBV2 and TRBJ2-2; D not certain. The V gene's germline CDR1 is SNHLY and CDR2 FYNNEI. Trimming cost V 6 bases and J 1 base, with 9 bases left between them. This CDR3 is 14 amino acids long. CDR3 bases: TGTGCCAGCAGCCCCCTAGTGAACACCGGGGAGCTGTTTTTT. It is translated as CASSPLVNTGELFF.

About this clone: The junction differs from germline at one of its ends, possibly a read error. This chain joins TRBV19 and TRBJ1-5; D is possibly TRBD1 (6 bases). Germline loops: CDR1 LNHDA, CDR2 SQIVND (reference sequence). CDR3 length: 16 amino acids. CDR3: CASTIGGGNSNQPQHF. CDR3 nucleotide sequence: TGTGCCAGTACTATAGGAGGGGGAAATAGCAATCAGCCCCAGCATTTT.

The chain combines TRBV5-4 with TRBJ1-2; TRBD1 might be the D (6 bases). V was shortened by 5 bases and J by 0 bases, with 14 bases between the two germline ends. The length of the CDR3 is 15 residues. CDR1 SGHNT and CDR2 YYREEE come from the germline V gene (reference sequence). The CDR3 coding sequence is TGTGCCAGCAGGCTGGACCAGGGGTCTAACTATGGCTACACCTTC. It is translated as CASRLDQGSNYGYTF.

This clone occurred a few times. The CDR3 loop reads CASSDPTSARGEQFF. DNA for the CDR3: TGTGCCAGCAGTGACCCGACTAGCGCCAGGGGTGAGCAGTTCTTC. The V gene is TRBV6-1, the J gene TRBJ2-1; TRBD2 agrees at 8 bases. The CDR3 has 15 amino acids. Trimming cost V 3 bases and J 9 bases; bases outside gene matches: 10. Germline CDR1 MNHNS, CDR2 SASEGT.

The genes are TRBV6-4 and TRBJ1-1; D is ambiguous. The CDR3 is made up of 13 amino acids. The germline V gene has CDR1 MRHNA and CDR2 SNTAGT. V gave up 8 bases and J gave up 5 bases, with 15 bases separating them. The DNA for the CDR3 is TGTGCCAGCGTCACGGGGTTAGTAACTGAAGCTTTCTTT. Residues: CASVTGLVTEAFF.